Following are 7 T cell receptor beta chains from one sample sequenced in a study of molecular identifiers for immune sequencing clone quantification. One entry per CDR3 protein results from TCRdb running MiXCR on the PCR reads. Altogether some 41,000 distinct CDR3 sequences are present, 15% to 20% being singletons, with the ten largest covering 7% to 9%. Sequenced input: naive CD8+ T cells from blood, with Jurkat cell RNA spiked in. Regarding subset: FACS-sorted CD8+CD4-CCR7+CD45RA+ naive T cells. These receptors were obtained from a human donor in good health. Some libraries in this study had Jurkat cell RNA spiked in.

The table lists this clonotype with many counts. This sequence joins TRBV7-2 and TRBJ2-1, with 8 bases fitting TRBD1. There are 13 residues in the CDR3. V lost 4 bases and J lost 7; bases outside the gene matches: 3. Germline values: CDR1 SGHTA, CDR2 FQGNSA. CDR3 residues: CASSSRGQNEQFF. The DNA for the CDR3 is TGTGCCAGCAGCTCCAGGGGGCAAAATGAGCAGTTCTTC. The full variable domain, completed using reference TRBV7-2 and TRBJ2-1, is GAGVSQSPSNKVTEKGKDVELRCDPISGHTALYWYRQSLGQGLEFLIYFQGNSAPDKSGLPSDRFSAERTGGSVSTLTIQRTQQEDSAVYLCASSSRGQNEQFFGPGTRLTVL.

In its sample, this clonotype was seen many times. V is TRBV5-6 and J is TRBJ2-1; D unresolved. CDR3 size: 18 residues. V was shortened by 4 bases and J by 0 bases, with 20 bases between the two germline ends. Germline values: CDR1 SGHDT, CDR2 YYEEEE. The CDR3 sequence: CASSPPRGSRSSYNEQFF. CDR3 DNA: TGTGCCAGCAGCCCGCCAAGAGGTAGCCGGAGCTCCTACAATGAGCAGTTCTTC.

In this sample, this clonotype turned up many times. The rearrangement joins TRBV7-9 to TRBJ1-4; 9 bases line up with TRBD1. Germline values: CDR1 SEHNR, CDR2 FQNEAQ (reference sequence). This CDR3 is built from 12 residues. The J segment lost 15 bases and the V segment lost 6 bases, leaving 8 bases of the junction unmatched. The CDR3 region has the DNA TGTGCCAGCAGACCCGGGACAGGGTGGTTGTTTTTT. Protein: CASRPGTGWLFF.

This clonotype has ten or more counts. This rearrangement joins TRBV28 to TRBJ1-6, with D uncertain. The CDR3 is 15 residues long. V was clipped by 6 bases and J by 0 bases, with 9 bases between them. Germline CDR1 is MDHEN and CDR2 is SYDVKM. This CDR3 reads CASRSISSYNSPLHF. In nucleotides, the CDR3 is TGTGCCAGCAGGAGTATAAGCTCCTATAATTCACCCCTCCACTTT.

This clonotype was counted ten times or more. The chain combines TRBV6-5 with TRBJ2-7; 13 nucleotides match TRBD2. Trimming took 10 bases from V and 2 from J; bases not matched to a gene: 8. The CDR3 extends over 15 amino acids. The V gene's germline CDR1 is MNHEY and CDR2 SVGAGI. The CDR3 protein is CAKTKGTSGAYEQYF. CDR3 nucleotide sequence: TGTGCCAAAACAAAAGGGACTAGCGGGGCCTACGAGCAGTACTTC.

Regarding this clonotype: With a much larger clone just one base away, this may be a read error. V usage is TRBV18 and J usage is TRBJ1-1; D not resolved. CDR3 size: 11 residues. The germline gives CDR1 KGHSH, CDR2 LQKENI. The CDR3 DNA sequence: TGTACCAGCTCACCGGGGTCTGAAGCTTTCTTT. It specifies CTSSPGSEAFF.

This clonotype occurred many times. The chain links TRBV12-3 or TRBV12-4 to TRBJ2-1; maybe TRBD2 (6 bases). V was cut by 5 bases and J by 5 bases, with 16 bases left in between. CDR3 size: 15 residues. The CDR3 DNA sequence: TGTGCCAGCAGTCCCGCGGGGATGGCGGACAATGAGCAGTTCTTC. Residues: CASSPAGMADNEQFF.